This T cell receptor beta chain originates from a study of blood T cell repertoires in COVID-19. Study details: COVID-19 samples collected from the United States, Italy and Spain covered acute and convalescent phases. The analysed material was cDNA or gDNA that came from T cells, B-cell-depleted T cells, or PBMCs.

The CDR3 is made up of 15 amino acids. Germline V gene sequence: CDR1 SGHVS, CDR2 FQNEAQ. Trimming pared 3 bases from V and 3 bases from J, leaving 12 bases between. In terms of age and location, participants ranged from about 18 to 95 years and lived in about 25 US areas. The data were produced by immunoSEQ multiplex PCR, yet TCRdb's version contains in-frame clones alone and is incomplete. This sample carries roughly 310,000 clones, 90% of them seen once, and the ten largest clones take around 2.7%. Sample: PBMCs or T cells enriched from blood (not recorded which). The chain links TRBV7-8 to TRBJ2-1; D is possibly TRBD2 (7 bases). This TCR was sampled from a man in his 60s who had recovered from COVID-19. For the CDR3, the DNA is TGTGCCAGCAGCTTGGGGGCGGGGGTCTACAATGAGCAGTTCTTC. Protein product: CASSLGAGVYNEQFF.